This is a list of T cell receptor beta chains from one sample in a study of blood T cell repertoires in COVID-19. Produced via immunoSEQ multiplex PCR; TCRdb's table is partial and in-frame only. The sample holds about 300,000 clones, around 86% seen once. Sequencing was performed on peripheral blood. Receptors originate from a human donor in a cohort sampled during active COVID-19. CDR3s include the opening cysteine and the closing phenylalanine or tryptophan. Each record gives: clone size, V gene, J gene, D gene, CDR3 protein, CDR3 DNA. A D gene is named only where the DNA matches it firmly. Size tells how often a clone was seen (once, few, many) or the class of an expanded clone, and some rows leave it out.

many,TRBV11-2,TRBJ2-3,NA,CASSLARLSDTQYF,TGTGCCAGCAGCCTCGCGAGGCTATCGGATACGCAGTATTTT
NA,TRBV27,TRBJ2-5,NA,CASSTGTLQETQYF,TGTGCCAGCAGCACAGGGACCCTCCAAGAGACCCAGTACTTC
NA,TRBV5-1,TRBJ1-6,NA,CASSRVEGRDYNSPLHF,TGCGCCAGCAGCCGGGTGGAGGGCAGGGACTATAATTCACCCCTCCACTTT
NA,TRBV5-1,TRBJ2-2,NA,CASSLRAGRKTGELFF,TGCGCCAGCAGCTTGCGAGCAGGTCGTAAGACCGGGGAGCTGTTTTTT
NA,TRBV7-9,TRBJ1-4,NA,CASSLAPGRANEKLFF,TGTGCCAGCAGCTTAGCGCCGGGGAGAGCTAATGAAAAACTGTTTTTT
NA,TRBV4-1,TRBJ2-5,TRBD2,CASSQEGELAGEETQYF,TGCGCCAGCAGCCAAGAGGGGGAACTAGCGGGGGAAGAGACCCAGTACTTC
once,TRBV9,TRBJ1-3,NA,CASSVGSGNTIYF,TGTGCCAGCAGCGTCGGCTCTGGAAACACCATATATTTT
NA,TRBV28,TRBJ2-7,TRBD2,CASFFGLVVTYEQYF,TGTGCCAGCTTCTTCGGACTAGTCGTAACCTACGAGCAGTACTTC
NA,TRBV24-1,TRBJ1-4,TRBD1,CATSDTGVEKLFF,TGTGCCACCAGTGACACAGGGGTTGAAAAACTGTTTTTT
once,TRBV5-5,TRBJ2-7,TRBD1,CASSWGQGGSYEQYF,TGTGCCAGCAGCTGGGGACAGGGGGGATCCTACGAGCAGTACTTC
NA,TRBV5-6,TRBJ1-6,NA,CASSLSGPIISPLHF,TGTGCCAGCAGCTTGTCAGGTCCCATTATTTCACCCCTCCACTTT
NA,TRBV7-9,TRBJ2-7,NA,CASTALGRSSYEQYF,TGTGCCAGCACTGCGTTGGGGCGGAGCTCCTACGAGCAGTACTTC
NA,TRBV27,TRBJ1-1,TRBD1,CASSRQGRNTEAFF,TGTGCCAGCAGCCGACAGGGGAGGAACACTGAAGCTTTCTTT
NA,TRBV4-1,TRBJ1-1,NA,CASSQGDIPNTEAFF,TGCGCCAGCAGCCAAGGGGACATCCCGAACACTGAAGCTTTCTTT
NA,TRBV10-3,TRBJ2-2,NA,CAISDRQVSGELFF,TGTGCCATCAGTGACAGACAGGTATCCGGGGAGCTGTTTTTT
NA,TRBV19,TRBJ2-7,TRBD2,CASKTSRDTEQYF,TGTGCCAGCAAGACTAGCCGAGATACTGAGCAGTACTTC
NA,TRBV27,TRBJ2-7,NA,CASTSSGEQYF,TGTGCCAGCACCTCCTCGGGAGAGCAGTACTTC
once,TRBV7-2,TRBJ2-2,TRBD2,CASSSTSGSTGELFF,TGTGCCAGCAGCTCTACTAGCGGGAGCACCGGGGAGCTGTTTTTT
NA,TRBV6-5,TRBJ2-7,NA,CASSYSPLSDSYEQYF,TGTGCCAGCAGTTACTCGCCCCTCAGCGACTCCTACGAGCAGTACTTC
NA,TRBV29-1,TRBJ1-2,NA,CSVGQRTNYGYTF,TGCAGCGTAGGACAAAGGACAAACTATGGCTACACCTTC
NA,TRBV7-2,TRBJ2-3,TRBD1,CASSYSTGGGTDTQYF,TGTGCCAGCAGCTACTCGACAGGGGGCGGTACAGATACGCAGTATTTT
NA,TRBV5-4,TRBJ2-3,TRBD1,CASSLRQGAKIVSTDTQYF,TGTGCCAGCAGCTTGAGACAGGGGGCGAAGATAGTGAGCACAGATACGCAGTATTTT
NA,TRBV30,TRBJ2-7,NA,CAWTHWSPPYEQYF,TGTGCCTGGACTCATTGGAGCCCCCCCTACGAGCAGTACTTC
NA,TRBV6-5,TRBJ2-1,TRBD2,CASTASGRYNEQFF,TGTGCCAGCACGGCTAGCGGGCGATACAATGAGCAGTTCTTC